Listed below are T cell receptor beta chains from one sample, sequenced in a study of cytomegalovirus exposure and HLA in healthy donors. Produced via immunoSEQ multiplex PCR; TCRdb's table is partial and in-frame only. The table shows roughly 130,000 clones, with roughly 83% occurring only once. Sequencing was carried out using PBMCs. Receptor source: a man younger than 35 in good health and CMV-seronegative. The CDR3 runs from the conserved cysteine through the conserved F or W. D genes are given only for firm matches. Some rows have no size entry. The others give once, few or many, or a class for an expanded clone.

d_gene	v_gene	abundance	j_gene	CDR3nt	CDR3aa
NA	TRBV4-3	NA	TRBJ2-1	TGCGCCAGCAGCCAAGTGGCAAATGAGCAGTTCTTC	CASSQVANEQFF
NA	TRBV7-2	NA	TRBJ2-5	TGTGCCAGCAGCCGACGGAGATCCCAAGAGACCCAGTACTTC	CASSRRRSQETQYF
NA	TRBV19	medium-sized	TRBJ2-2	TGTGCCAGTAGTACTAGCGAACACGGGGAGCTGTTTTTT	CASSTSEHGELFF
NA	TRBV7-9	NA	TRBJ1-2	TGTGCCAGTGCGGAGGACTATGGCTACACCTTC	CASAEDYGYTF
TRBD1	TRBV28	few	TRBJ2-7	TGTGCCAGCAGTTCGGGACAGGGCTCCTACGAGCAGTACTTC	CASSSGQGSYEQYF
NA	TRBV18	NA	TRBJ1-1	TGTGCCAGCTCACCGAGGAGGGGCTCGGATACTGAAGCTTTCTTT	CASSPRRGSDTEAFF
TRBD2	TRBV10-2	NA	TRBJ2-1	TGCGCCAGCATCGAGACTAGCGGGAAGGGCAATGAGCAGTTCTTC	CASIETSGKGNEQFF
TRBD1	TRBV2	NA	TRBJ1-6	TGTGCCAGCAGTGTTGGACAGGGAGGATCACCCCTCCACTTT	CASSVGQGGSPLHF
TRBD1	TRBV7-2	NA	TRBJ2-1	TGTGCCAGCAGCTACGACAGGGCGGCATTTAATGAGCAGTTCTTC	CASSYDRAAFNEQFF
NA	TRBV6-1	NA	TRBJ1-5	TGTGCCAGCAGTGAAGACAGGTTCGTTCAGCCCCAGCATTTT	CASSEDRFVQPQHF
TRBD1	TRBV20-1	NA	TRBJ2-5	TGCAGGGGGACAGGGGGAGAGACCCAGTACTTC	CRGTGGETQYF
TRBD2	TRBV5-1	NA	TRBJ2-7	TGCGCCAGCAGCCTCGGACTAGCGGGAGTCCCACTCCACGAGCAGTACTTC	CASSLGLAGVPLHEQYF
TRBD2	TRBV7-9	NA	TRBJ2-5	TGTGCCAGCAGCCCTCTCGGATTCCCCTCACTAGCGCCCCAAGAGACCCAGTACTTC	CASSPLGFPSLAPQETQYF
TRBD1	TRBV7-2	NA	TRBJ2-7	TGTGCCAGCAGCTTAAGACCAGGGGACAGCTACGAGCAGTACTTC	CASSLRPGDSYEQYF
TRBD2	TRBV10-3	NA	TRBJ2-5	TGTGCCATCAGTGTGGGAGGGGTCCAGGAGACCCAGTACTTC	CAISVGGVQETQYF
TRBD1	TRBV5-1	NA	TRBJ1-1	TGCGCCAGCAGCTTAACCGGGACAGGTGGCCCAGGCACTGAAGCTTTCTTT	CASSLTGTGGPGTEAFF
NA	TRBV20-1	NA	TRBJ1-2	TGCAGTGCTAGGGGCGCTTTGGGCTACACCTTC	CSARGALGYTF
NA	TRBV30	NA	TRBJ2-6	TGTGCCTGGAGAGGGCCCCTGGCGCGGCGGGTCGGCCTCTCTGGGGCCAACGTCCTGACTTTC	CAWRGPLARRVGLSGANVLTF
NA	TRBV9	NA	TRBJ1-2	TGTGCCAGCAGCGCAACAGGGAACGCTAACTATGGCTACACCTTC	CASSATGNANYGYTF
NA	TRBV7-2	few	TRBJ1-1	TGTGCCAGCAGCTTAAACACCCCGTCGGGGGAAGCTTTCTTT	CASSLNTPSGEAFF
NA	TRBV19	NA	TRBJ1-3	TGTGCCAGTAGTATATCGGGAGTCTCTGGAAACACCATATATTTT	CASSISGVSGNTIYF
TRBD1	TRBV4-3	NA	TRBJ2-1	TGCGCCAGCAGCCCCGGACAGGGGTACAATGAGCAGTTCTTC	CASSPGQGYNEQFF
TRBD1	TRBV18	NA	TRBJ2-5	TGTGCCAGCTCAGCGGACAGGGGGCTCGAGACCCAGTACTTC	CASSADRGLETQYF
TRBD2	TRBV28	NA	TRBJ2-1	TGTGCCAGCAGTACAACTAGCGGTGAGTCGTATGAGCAGTTCTTC	CASSTTSGESYEQFF
NA	TRBV28	NA	TRBJ1-2	TGTGCCAGCACTGCGAAAAACTATGGCTACACCTTC	CASTAKNYGYTF
NA	TRBV6-5	NA	TRBJ2-6	TGTGCCAGCTCAACAGGGTTCGGGGCCAACGTCCTGACTTTC	CASSTGFGANVLTF
TRBD1	TRBV6-1	NA	TRBJ1-2	TGTGCCAGCAGTGCCTCCGGGACAGGGTCGGATGGCTACACCTTC	CASSASGTGSDGYTF
NA	TRBV7-6	NA	TRBJ2-1	TGTGCCAGCAGGTTGGGGGGGCTACTAGAGGCCGATGAGCAGTTCTTC	CASRLGGLLEADEQFF
NA	TRBV27	NA	TRBJ1-4	TGTGCCAGCAGTTTAACCAGGGTGGGTGAAAAACTGTTTTTT	CASSLTRVGEKLFF
TRBD1	TRBV7-3	NA	TRBJ1-2	TGTGCCAGCAGCCCGACAGGGACGATTCGTAACTATGGCTACACCTTC	CASSPTGTIRNYGYTF
TRBD2	TRBV10-3	NA	TRBJ2-7	TGTGCCATCAGTCCCGGGGGGGGAAGATACGGCGAGCAGTACTTC	CAISPGGGRYGEQYF